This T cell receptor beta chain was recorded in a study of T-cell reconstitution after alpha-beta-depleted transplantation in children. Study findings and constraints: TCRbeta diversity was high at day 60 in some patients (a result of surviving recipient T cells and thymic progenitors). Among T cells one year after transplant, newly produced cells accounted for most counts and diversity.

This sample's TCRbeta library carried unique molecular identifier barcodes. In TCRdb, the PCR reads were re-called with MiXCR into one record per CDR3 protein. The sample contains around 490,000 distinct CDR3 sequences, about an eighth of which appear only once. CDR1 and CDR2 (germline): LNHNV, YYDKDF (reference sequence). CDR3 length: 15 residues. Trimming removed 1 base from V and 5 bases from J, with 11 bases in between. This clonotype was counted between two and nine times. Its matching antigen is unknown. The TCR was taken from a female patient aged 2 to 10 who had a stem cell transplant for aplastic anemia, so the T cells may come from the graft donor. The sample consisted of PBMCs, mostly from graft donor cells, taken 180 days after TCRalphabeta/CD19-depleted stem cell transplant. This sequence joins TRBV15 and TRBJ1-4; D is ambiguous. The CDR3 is CATSRARSGNEKLFF. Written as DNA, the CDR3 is TGTGCCACCAGCAGAGCAAGGTCGGGGAATGAAAAACTGTTTTTT.